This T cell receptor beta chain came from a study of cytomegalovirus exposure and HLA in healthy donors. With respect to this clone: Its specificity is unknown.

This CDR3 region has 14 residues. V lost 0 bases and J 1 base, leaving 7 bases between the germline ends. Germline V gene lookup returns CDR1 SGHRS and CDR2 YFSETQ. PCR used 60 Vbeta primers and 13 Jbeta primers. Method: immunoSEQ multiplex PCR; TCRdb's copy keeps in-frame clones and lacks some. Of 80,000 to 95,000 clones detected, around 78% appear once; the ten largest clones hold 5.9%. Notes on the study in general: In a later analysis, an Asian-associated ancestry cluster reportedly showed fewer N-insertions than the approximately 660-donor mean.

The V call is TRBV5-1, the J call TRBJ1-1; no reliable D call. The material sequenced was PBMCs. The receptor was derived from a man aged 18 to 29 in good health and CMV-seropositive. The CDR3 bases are TGCGCCAGCAGCTTGGTTCCCTCGAACACTGAAGCTTTCTTT. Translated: CASSLVPSNTEAFF.